This T cell receptor beta chain comes out of a study of T cell therapy product for transplant patients (dated by TCRdb to between 2018 and 2020). In terms of the full investigation: The wider healthy donor group comprised some 20 individuals, around ten male and 9 female, aged roughly 23 to 81 years, in Berlin, Germany. Expansion media were supplemented with either IL-7 and IL-15 at approximately 9.4 ng/ml or IL-2 at about 50 U/ml. To assess clonal composition, TCRbeta repertoires were compared between rapamycin-treated and untreated CMV-specific T-cell products derived from the same donors. A next-generation autologous adoptive antiviral T-cell product was developed for immunosuppressed solid organ transplant patients, with CMV used as the model virus. TCRbeta repertoire analysis of rapamycin-treated and untreated products involved n = 3 healthy donors. The paper as a whole reports these results and caveats: The top 10 clones made up approximately 70% of the repertoire in rapamycin-treated products compared with around 90% in untreated products. Rapamycin-treated products showed a more diverse, less clonal TCRbeta repertoire and contained more distinct clones than untreated products. Repertoires from different donors showed no overlap, but paired products from the same donor shared many clones. The authors proposed that the higher clonal diversity in Rapa-TCPs may reflect the survival of low-frequency clones and the preferential expansion of central memory T cells.

The sample's designation stands for: 20 to 25 nM rapamycin added during CMV-specific T-cell product expansion (Rapa-TCP). With reference to the paper, the sample label is defined as: CMVpp65/IE-1-reactive T cells enriched by IFNgamma capture and expanded in vitro. PBMCs were stimulated for about six hours with overlapping CMV pp65 and IE-1 peptide pools, each applied at about 0.5 ug/ml. IFNgamma-producing CMV-stimulated cells were positively selected with the IFNgamma Secretion Assay-Cell Enrichment and Detection Kit (Miltenyi Biotec). For under 25 days, enriched IFNgamma+ cells were cultured with irradiated autologous feeders along with either IL-7/IL-15 or IL-2. To provide enough cells for different cell sorting steps, buffy coats were used from 3 of the 19 healthy donors. Biocoll density gradient centrifugation was the method used to isolate peripheral blood mononuclear cells. The buffy coats from healthy donors came from DRK.

This clone came up once. Its antigen remains undetermined. There are no base qualities to consult, and no much larger clone falls within one base. One read offers little support. Germline trimming: 4 bases from V, 2 bases from J; junction bases outside gene matches: 5. Looking up the germline V gene (reference sequence) yields CDR1 SGHNT and CDR2 YYREEE. CDR3 length: 15 amino acids, cysteine to phenylalanine. This entry keeps only the CDR3 DNA: 45 bases, framed from base 1. After genomic DNA was extracted with an AllPrep DNA/RNA Kit, the TCRbeta CDR3 regions were amplified using the immunoSEQ hsTCRb Kit. Concerning the study's data processing: In-frame CDR3 nucleotide sequences without stop codons were defined as productive rearrangements and were analyzed in immunoSEQ Analyzer 3.0. Clonality was calculated from productive entropy normalized to the number of productive rearrangements, and the Morisita index was used to measure overlap between samples. In its TCRdb copy, this immuneACCESS table keeps in-frame sequences only and misses some clones. Where compared with another copy, unresolved V genes explain less than half of these, and the others have no known cause. That table is the source of V, J and clone size, and D and trimming were worked out from the DNA. Recorded for this sample are roughly 430 clones; over 45% of them occurred a single time. Jointly, the top ten make up more than 80% of the sample.

The sequence came from an adult in good health. This chain is built from TRBV5-4 and TRBJ2-7, with 11 central nucleotides matching TRBD2. Specimen: a sorted cell population cultured from PBMCs. The DNA reads TGTGCCAGCAGCCCCGGGACTAGCGGCACCTACGAGCAGTACTTC. Its protein reads: CASSPGTSGTYEQYF. Extended through the reference TRBV5-4 and TRBJ2-7 proteins, this CDR3 yields the full variable domain: ETGVTQSPTHLIKTRGQQVTLRCSSQSGHNTVSWYQQALGQGPQFIFQYYREEENGRGNFPPRFSGLQFPNYSSELNVNALELDDSALYLCASSPGTSGTYEQYFGPGTRLTVT.